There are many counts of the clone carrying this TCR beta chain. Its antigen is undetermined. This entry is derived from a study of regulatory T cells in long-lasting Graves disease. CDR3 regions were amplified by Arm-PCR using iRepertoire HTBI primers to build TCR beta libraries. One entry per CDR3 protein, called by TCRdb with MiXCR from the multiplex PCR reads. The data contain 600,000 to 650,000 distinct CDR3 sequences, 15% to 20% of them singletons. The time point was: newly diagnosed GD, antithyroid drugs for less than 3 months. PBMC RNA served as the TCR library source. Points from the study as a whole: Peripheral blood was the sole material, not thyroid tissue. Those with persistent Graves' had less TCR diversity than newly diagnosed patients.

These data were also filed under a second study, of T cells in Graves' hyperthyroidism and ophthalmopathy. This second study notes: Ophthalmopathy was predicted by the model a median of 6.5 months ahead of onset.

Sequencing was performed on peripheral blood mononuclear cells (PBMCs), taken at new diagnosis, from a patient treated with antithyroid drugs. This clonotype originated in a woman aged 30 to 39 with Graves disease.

The CDR3 DNA is TGTGCCAGCAGTAAACGAAATGTCGTGGACAGGGCCACAGATACGCAGTATTTT. Encoded protein: CASSKRNVVDRATDTQYF. V is TRBV6-2 or TRBV6-3 and J is TRBJ2-3; 8 positions match TRBD1. CDR3 length: 18 residues. V dropped 5 bases and J dropped 2; count of bases not matched to a gene: 15. The germline CDR1 and CDR2 sequences are MNHEY and SVGEGT.